One sample yielded the 24 T cell receptor beta chains listed below, sequenced in a study of T-cell memory formation after mild COVID-19. TCRdb re-analysed the 5' RACE reads in MiXCR, keeping a single row per CDR3 protein. The data show 200,000 to 250,000 distinct CDR3 sequences, with about 16% seen just once and more than 2% held by the top ten. Sequencing was carried out using PBMCs or a T cell subset sorted from them (not recorded which). These receptors all come from an adult woman who had mild COVID-19 (a few samples of this study predate the infection). Cell type and time point are not known.

This clonotype was counted a few times. V usage is TRBV4-1 and J usage is TRBJ2-7; D possibly matches TRBD1 or TRBD2 (6 bases each). This CDR3 comprises 15 residues. CDR1 and CDR2 (germline): MGHRA, YSYEKL. The V gene lost 3 bases and the J gene lost 3 bases, with 15 bases spanning the gap. CDR3 DNA: TGCGCCAGCAGCCAGTACGGGGGCGGGATCTACGAGCAGTACTTC. Encoded protein: CASSQYGGGIYEQYF.

The chain combines TRBV4-2 with TRBJ2-5, with D possibly matching TRBD2 (5 bases). Per the germline V gene, CDR1 is LGHNA and CDR2 is YNFKEQ. The V gene lost 5 bases and the J gene lost 5 bases, with 15 bases spanning the gap. The CDR3 consists of 14 residues. CDR3 in DNA: TGTGCCAGCAGCTACGGGGTCGGACGGGAGACCCAGTACTTC. Translated: CASSYGVGRETQYF.

The rearrangement uses TRBV7-3 and TRBJ1-1, with a tentative D call TRBD1 (6 bases). CDR1 SGHTA and CDR2 FQGTGA come from the germline V gene. V was pared by 5 bases and J by 0 bases, with 16 bases between. CDR3 length: 16 amino acids. The chain's CDR3 is CASSQTGKTVNTEAFF. CDR3 DNA sequence: TGTGCCAGCAGCCAAACAGGGAAGACAGTGAACACTGAAGCTTTCTTT.

This chain uses TRBV3-1 with TRBJ1-3; D remains unclear. The V end was cut by 0 bases, the J end by 4 bases, with 16 bases between. This CDR3 has 17 residues. Germline CDR1 is LGHDT and CDR2 is YNNKEL (reference sequence). The CDR3 nucleotides read TGTGCCAGCAGCCAAGATCCTCTTCCCAGGCTCGGAAACACCATATATTTT. It is translated as CASSQDPLPRLGNTIYF. The whole variable domain, remainder taken from reference TRBV3-1 and TRBJ1-3, is DTAVSQTPKYLVTQMGNDKSIKCEQNLGHDTMYWYKQDSKKFLKIMFSYNNKELIINETVPNRFSPKSPDKAHLNLHINSLELGDSAVYFCASSQDPLPRLGNTIYFGEGSWLTVV.

The J gene is TRBJ1-4, the V gene TRBV7-8, with TRBD1 matching over 8 bases. CDR1 and CDR2 from the germline V gene are SGHVS and FQNEAQ. Unmatched junction bases numbered 0, after V lost 4 bases and J lost 8 bases. The length of the CDR3 is 12 residues. The CDR3 DNA reads TGTGCCAGCAGCTGGGACAGGGAAAAACTGTTTTTT. Its protein product is CASSWDREKLFF.

This clonotype occurred a few times. This rearrangement joins TRBV7-9 to TRBJ1-6; D gene ambiguous. The CDR3 sequence is 16 residues long. In germline, CDR1 is SEHNR, CDR2 FQNEAQ (reference sequence). The V end lost 2 bases, the J end lost 6 bases, and 14 bases lay between the germline ends. CDR3 sequence: CASSLMLDRGNSPLHF. The DNA for the CDR3 is TGTGCCAGCAGCTTAATGCTGGACCGGGGTAATTCACCCCTCCACTTT.

This clonotype was counted many times. The genes are TRBV10-3 and TRBJ2-3; D gene uncertain. The CDR3 contains 15 residues. V was shortened by 5 bases and J by 4 bases, with 16 bases between the two germline ends. The germline CDR1 and CDR2 sequences are ENHRY and SYGVKD. In DNA, the CDR3 is TGTGCCATCAGTCGAACCCCTCTCGGCGCAGATACGCAGTATTTT. Residues: CAISRTPLGADTQYF.

This chain links TRBV2 with TRBJ2-1; D not certain. Trimming stripped 3 bases from V and 6 bases from J, with 9 bases between. This CDR3 is 13 amino acids long. CDR1 and CDR2 (germline): SNHLY, FYNNEI. The CDR3, as DNA: TGTGCCAGCAGTGACTCGGAGTTCAATGAGCAGTTCTTC. Residues: CASSDSEFNEQFF.

There are a few counts of this clonotype. In DNA form, the CDR3 reads TGTGCCACCAGCAGAGATAGCGGCACCACAGATACGCAGTATTTT. Its translation is CATSRDSGTTDTQYF. The chain employs TRBV15 and TRBJ2-3; D perhaps matches TRBD2 (6 bases). The CDR3 sequence is 15 residues long. Germline V gene data show CDR1 as LNHNV and CDR2 as YYDKDF (reference sequence). The germline V and J ends were trimmed by 0 bases and 2 bases, with 9 bases remaining between them.

The chain uses TRBV5-1 and TRBJ2-7; D might be TRBD1 (5 bases). There are 17 residues in the CDR3. Trimming took 0 bases from V and 5 from J, leaving 21 bases between them. Germline values: CDR1 SGHRS, CDR2 YFSETQ. The CDR3 loop is CASSLAPDMWGNHEQYF. The CDR3, as DNA: TGCGCCAGCAGCTTGGCTCCGGACATGTGGGGCAACCACGAGCAGTACTTC.

This clonotype appeared a single time. One end of the junction varies from germline; a read error may be responsible. In nucleotides, the CDR3 is TGTGCCAGCAGCCAAGAGGGTCTCACAGATACGAAGTATTTT. Its protein product is CASSQEGLTDTKYF. The chain is built from TRBV3-1 and TRBJ2-3; no definite D call. The length of the CDR3 is 14 residues. The V gene's germline CDR1 is LGHDT and CDR2 YNNKEL (reference sequence).

This clonotype has more than one count but fewer than ten. The V call is TRBV20-1, the J call TRBJ2-5; D is undetermined. Germline lookup yields CDR1 DFQATT and CDR2 SNEGSKA (reference sequence). The CDR3 loop spans 11 amino acids. Trimming stripped 6 bases from V and 5 bases from J, with 10 bases between. The CDR3 spells CSASNRETQYF. The CDR3 bases are TGCAGTGCCAGCAATCGGGAGACCCAGTACTTC.

This clonotype has only a few counts. This rearrangement joins TRBV7-2 to TRBJ1-2, with D possibly being TRBD1 (5 bases). Looked up from germline, CDR1 is SGHTA and CDR2 is FQGNSA. The germline V and J ends were trimmed by 1 base and 4 bases, with 16 bases remaining between them. The CDR3 is 16 residues long. The CDR3 region is CASSLEGPGGGYGYTF. The CDR3 DNA reads TGTGCCAGCAGCTTAGAGGGCCCGGGGGGAGGCTATGGCTACACCTTC.

The chain is built from TRBV5-1 and TRBJ1-1; 12 positions match TRBD1. The CDR3 is made up of 16 amino acids. V shed 0 bases, J shed 5 bases, and the junction held 5 bases outside the gene matches. Germline loops: CDR1 SGHRS, CDR2 YFSETQ. The CDR3: CASSLAGGQGATEAFF. In DNA form, the CDR3 reads TGCGCCAGCAGCTTGGCCGGGGGACAGGGGGCGACTGAAGCTTTCTTT.

The chain employs TRBV12-3 or TRBV12-4 and TRBJ2-5, with TRBD2 identical over 12 bases. This CDR3 spans 16 amino acids. After removal of 6 bases from V and 1 base from J, the junction contained 6 bases not matched to a gene. In DNA, the CDR3 is TGTGCCAGCAGCAAGACTAGCGGGGGACTCCAAGAGACCCAGTACTTC. It yields the protein CASSKTSGGLQETQYF.

The chain uses TRBV12-3 or TRBV12-4 and TRBJ1-2; a possible D gene is TRBD1 (5 bases). The V gene lost 3 bases and the J gene lost 10 bases, with 12 bases spanning the gap. The CDR3 is made up of 12 amino acids. This CDR3 is CASSLGRAVYTF. In nucleotides, the CDR3 is TGTGCCAGCAGTTTGGGCAGGGCGGTCTACACCTTC.

The chain is built from TRBV5-1 and TRBJ2-7, with TRBD1 matching 8 bases. CDR1 is SGHRS and CDR2 is YFSETQ in the germline V gene. Losses at the gene ends were 1 base for V and 5 bases for J; bases not matched to a gene: 2. The length of the CDR3 is 13 residues. DNA of the CDR3: TGCGCCAGCAGCTTGAGGACAGGGAACGAGCAGTACTTC. Residues: CASSLRTGNEQYF.

The rearrangement joins TRBV6-5 to TRBJ2-7; D is possibly TRBD2 (6 bases). This CDR3 comprises 12 residues. Germline CDR1 MNHEY, CDR2 SVGAGI. V was trimmed by 6 bases and J by 4 bases, leaving 10 bases between them. In DNA form, the CDR3 reads TGTGCCAGCAGGGGACTTGGGTACGAGCAGTACTTC. Translated, it gives CASRGLGYEQYF.

This chain uses TRBV20-1 with TRBJ2-3; 13 bases agree with TRBD2. This CDR3 is 15 amino acids long. The V and J ends lost 3 bases and 1 base, in that order; junction bases with no gene match: 1. CDR1 is DFQATT, CDR2 SNEGSKA, per germline (reference sequence). The CDR3 is CSASTSGRGTDTQYF. The CDR3 nucleotides are TGCAGTGCTAGCACTAGCGGGAGGGGCACAGATACGCAGTATTTT.

The rearrangement joins TRBV7-9 to TRBJ1-4, with D possibly matching TRBD1 (5 bases). The ends were cut back, 1 base at V and 8 bases at J, with 17 bases in the middle. Germline-derived CDR1 and CDR2 are SEHNR and FQNEAQ (reference sequence). CDR3 size: 16 residues. CDR3 sequence (DNA): TGTGCCAGCAGCTTAGGAGGGGCCATGCTGGGGGAAAAACTGTTTTTT. This codes for CASSLGGAMLGEKLFF. Full variable domain (outside the CDR3, taken from reference TRBV7-9 and TRBJ1-4): DTGVSQNPRHKITKRGQNVTFRCDPISEHNRLYWYRQTLGQGPEFLTYFQNEAQLEKSRLLSDRFSAERPKGSFSTLEIQRTEQGDSAMYLCASSLGGAMLGEKLFFGSGTQLSVL.

This chain uses TRBV5-1 with TRBJ2-7; 9 bases fit TRBD1. Germline V gene data show CDR1 as SGHRS and CDR2 as YFSETQ. This CDR3 contains 14 residues. Trimming cost V 4 bases and J 4 bases; bases outside gene matches: 6. The CDR3 sequence: CASSPRTGDYEQYF. CDR3 coding DNA: TGCGCCAGCAGCCCCCGGACAGGGGATTACGAGCAGTACTTC.

This clonotype occurred a few times. The chain has TRBV24-1 and TRBJ2-1, with unresolved D. Deletions cut 1 base from V and 9 bases from J, with 15 bases between. The CDR3 totals 15 residues. Germline V lookup: CDR1 KGHDR, CDR2 SFDVKD. The CDR3 DNA reads TGTGCCACCAGTGATTTCCTAGGGCCCCCCGGTGAGCAGTTCTTC. Amino acids: CATSDFLGPPGEQFF.

The chain combines TRBV6-5 with TRBJ1-6; no clear D. V gave up 0 bases and J gave up 6 bases, with 12 bases separating them. The CDR3 extends over 16 amino acids. The germline gives CDR1 MNHEY, CDR2 SVGAGI. CDR3 DNA sequence: TGTGCCAGCAGTTACTCCGGGCGTGTTGGTAATTCACCCCTCCACTTT. Amino acids: CASSYSGRVGNSPLHF.

There are many counts of this clonotype. The chain uses TRBV5-1 and TRBJ2-1, with D unclear. Germline-derived CDR1 and CDR2 are SGHRS and YFSETQ. Deletions cut 2 bases from V and 2 bases from J, with 11 bases between. The CDR3 extends over 15 amino acids. The CDR3 reads CASSLDAVTYNEQFF. The CDR3 region has the DNA TGCGCCAGCAGCTTAGATGCGGTCACCTACAATGAGCAGTTCTTC. Full variable domain (rest looked up from reference TRBV5-1 and TRBJ2-1): KAGVTQTPRYLIKTRGQQVTLSCSPISGHRSVSWYQQTPGQGLQFLFEYFSETQRNKGNFPGRFSGRQFSNSRSEMNVSTLELGDSALYLCASSLDAVTYNEQFFGPGTRLTVL.